This T cell receptor (beta chain) comes out of a study of blood T cell repertoires in COVID-19 (dated by TCRdb to the early 2020s). General notes on the study: Samples from collaborators originated in the United States, Italy and Spain and spanned both the acute and convalescent phases of COVID-19. Samples were obtained from the ongoing ImmuneRACE study (first 160 participants) and from approximately 1,200 subjects provided by 6 global collaborators. The repertoires were released in a freely available public database meant as a resource for research on the immune response to SARS-CoV-2. Where available, HLA class I and class II types were obtained from metadata supplied by the sample provider rather than from assay-based typing. Sample metadata almost always included a de-identified subject ID, COVID-19 status, age in years and sex. Subjects who had been exposed to COVID-19, were actively infected with it, or had recovered from it provided the deeply sampled blood TCRbeta repertoires that made up the dataset. The prospective study material was composed of cDNA or gDNA derived from T cells, B-cell-depleted T cells, or PBMCs.

As to this clone: Its antigen is currently not known. Base qualities were left out, and no much larger clone turns up one base away.

V sheds 8 bases and J sheds 3 bases, leaving 16 bases between their ends. The germline V gene sets CDR1 to MNHEY and CDR2 to SVGAGI. The CDR3 holds 15 amino acids from the cysteine to the phenylalanine. Solely the CDR3 DNA is kept, with 45 bases framed from the first base. TCRbeta CDR3 regions were amplified from genomic DNA using the immunoSEQ Assay, a bias-controlled multiplex PCR. The authors processed their data as follows. The number of nucleated cells in each sample was estimated from the amplification of reference gene primers within the assay. To quantify the absolute abundance of each unique TCRbeta CDR3 rearrangement, sequence reads were collapsed and filtered. For each sample, productive Simpson clonality was calculated by taking the square root of Simpson's diversity index across productive rearrangements. Held by TCRdb, this immuneACCESS table contains in-frame sequences only and omits some clones. Under half of the omission traces to an unresolved V gene where checked; the cause of the rest is unknown. That table is the source of V, J and clone size, and D and trimming were worked out from the DNA. Counted in this sample were a few hundred thousand clones; around 88% of them appeared once. The top ten constitute approximately 1.6% of the sample.

At one collaborating source in Seattle, patients were enrolled during active infection and were followed longitudinally through the course of disease. Collaborating institutions collected whole blood in K2EDTA tubes following their own protocols. For TCRbeta analysis, collaborators shipped samples as frozen whole blood, isolated PBMCs, or DNA extracted from either of those sample types. Study-level results and caveats: Clinical and demographic metadata were provided uncurated, with the amount varying by source and participant.

The chain employs TRBV6-5 and TRBJ2-2; possibly the D gene is TRBD2, per 7 matching bases. This TCR derives from a woman younger than 45 with COVID-19, enrolled during active disease. The sequenced material came from peripheral blood. The sequenced DNA: TGTGCCAGCGGCGACGGGGGGCCTCACACCGGGGAGCTGTTTTTT. Its coded protein is CASGDGGPHTGELFF.